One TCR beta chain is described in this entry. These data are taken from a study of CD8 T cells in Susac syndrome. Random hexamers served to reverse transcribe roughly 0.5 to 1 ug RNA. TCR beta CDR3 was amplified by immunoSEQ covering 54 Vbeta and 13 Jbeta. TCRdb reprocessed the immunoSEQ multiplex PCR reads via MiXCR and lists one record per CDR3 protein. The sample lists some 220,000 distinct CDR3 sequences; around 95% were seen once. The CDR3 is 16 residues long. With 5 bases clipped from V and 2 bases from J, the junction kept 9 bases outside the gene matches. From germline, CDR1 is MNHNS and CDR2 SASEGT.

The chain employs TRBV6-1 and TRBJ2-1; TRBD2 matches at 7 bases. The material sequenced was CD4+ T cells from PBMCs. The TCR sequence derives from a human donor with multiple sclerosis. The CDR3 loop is CASSRPLAAAYNEQFF. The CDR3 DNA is TGTGCCAGCAGTCGGCCTCTAGCGGCCGCCTACAATGAGCAGTTCTTC.